A single sample is the source of the 23 T cell receptor beta chains below, sequenced in a study of cytomegalovirus exposure and HLA in healthy donors. Researchers ran the PCR with 60 Vbeta and 13 Jbeta primers. The table came from immunoSEQ multiplex PCR; TCRdb's copy has only in-frame clones and leaves some out. The sample holds about 180,000 clones; about 81% are singletons and the top ten take 1.5%. Sequencing used PBMCs. Receptors originate from a man between 40 and 49 years old in good health and CMV-seronegative.

This chain connects TRBV15 to TRBJ1-2; D is undetermined. This CDR3 has 15 amino acids. V lost 1 base to trimming and J lost 6 bases, with 15 bases between them. CDR1 and CDR2 from the germline V gene are LNHNV and YYDKDF (reference sequence). The CDR3 here is CATSRGSTRQDGYTF. The CDR3 nucleotides read TGTGCCACCAGCAGAGGGTCGACACGCCAGGATGGCTACACCTTC.

This clone appeared a few times. V usage is TRBV7-3 and J usage is TRBJ2-3; 13 nucleotides align to TRBD2. CDR3 length equals 17 residues. The V gene's germline CDR1 is SGHTA and CDR2 FQGTGA. Unmatched junction bases numbered 7, after V lost 2 bases and J lost 5 bases. CDR3 in amino acids: CASSLSGLAGVEDTQYF. The CDR3 region has the DNA TGTGCCAGCAGCTTATCCGGACTAGCGGGAGTAGAAGATACGCAGTATTTT.

This clone was observed a single time. The chain has TRBV28 and TRBJ2-7, with 10 bases that match TRBD2. Germline CDR1 MDHEN, CDR2 SYDVKM. The J segment lost 3 bases and the V segment lost 6 bases, leaving 5 bases of the junction unmatched. This CDR3 comprises 14 residues. CDR3 in amino acids: CASRKLAGRYEQYF. As DNA, the CDR3 is TGTGCCAGCAGAAAACTAGCGGGACGCTACGAGCAGTACTTC.

The J gene is TRBJ1-4, the V gene TRBV28; a possible D gene is TRBD1 (5 bases). Trimming took off 6 bases at V and 3 bases at J, with 11 bases between the two ends. The CDR3 has 14 amino acids. In germline, CDR1 is MDHEN, CDR2 SYDVKM. CDR3 loop: CASSLRGPNEKLFF. DNA for the CDR3: TGTGCCAGCAGCCTGCGGGGACCTAATGAAAAACTGTTTTTT.

The chain recombines TRBV7-2 with TRBJ2-5; perhaps TRBD1 as D (6 bases). The tail of the sequence fits TRBJ2-7 better, so the J call may be wrong. The CDR3 totals 14 residues. Germline CDR1 is SGHTA and CDR2 is FQGNSA. CDR3 sequence reads: CASGWTASSYEQYF. The CDR3 DNA sequence: TGTGCCAGCGGTTGGACAGCCTCCTCCTACGAGCAGTACTTC.

The chain couples TRBV2 to TRBJ1-5, with TRBD1 identical over 7 bases. The CDR3 covers 14 residues. From germline, CDR1 is SNHLY and CDR2 FYNNEI. The V segment lost 4 bases and the J segment 1 base; nucleotides outside the gene matches: 1. CDR3 coding DNA: TGTGCCAGCAGTGTGACAGGGAGCAATCAGCCCCAGCATTTT. This codes for CASSVTGSNQPQHF.

Only one count was recorded for this clone. V gene TRBV18 combines with J gene TRBJ1-1; weak D call: TRBD1 (6 bases). The CDR3 consists of 14 residues. Germline-derived CDR1 and CDR2 are KGHSH and LQKENI. The V end lost 1 base, the J end lost 5 bases, and 11 bases lay between the germline ends. The CDR3 reads CASSPLNRVTEAFF. DNA of the CDR3: TGTGCCAGCTCACCACTGAACAGGGTGACTGAAGCTTTCTTT. Variable domain in full (rest from reference TRBV18 and TRBJ1-1): NAGVMQNPRHLVRRRGQEARLRCSPMKGHSHVYWYRQLPEEGLKFMVYLQKENIIDESGMPKERFSAEFPKEGPSILRIQQVVRGDSAAYFCASSPLNRVTEAFFGQGTRLTVV.

V gene TRBV28 combines with J gene TRBJ2-1; D may be TRBD1 (6 bases). The V gene's germline CDR1 is MDHEN and CDR2 SYDVKM. This CDR3 spans 15 amino acids. Trimming took 7 bases from V and 1 from J, leaving 14 bases between them. CDR3 nucleotide sequence: TGTGCCAGCAAACGGGACACCCAATCCTACAATGAGCAGTTCTTC. Its protein product is CASKRDTQSYNEQFF.

CDR3: CAISEGTGAYEQYF. The DNA of the CDR3 is TGTGCCATCAGTGAAGGGACAGGGGCCTACGAGCAGTACTTC. This sequence joins TRBV10-3 and TRBJ2-7, with 10 nucleotides matching TRBD1. The CDR3 has 14 amino acids. Per germline, CDR1 ENHRY and CDR2 SYGVKD. J lost 2 bases, V lost 3 bases, and 1 base had no gene match.

This clone was counted a single time. The CDR3 sequence: CASSLGEAPSSHYNEQFF. The CDR3, as DNA: TGTGCCAGCAGCTTAGGGGAAGCCCCCTCTTCCCATTACAATGAGCAGTTCTTC. This chain connects TRBV5-5 to TRBJ2-1; maybe TRBD1 (5 bases). Between the trimmed V and J ends, which lost 2 bases and 4 bases, there was a span of 22 bases. The CDR3 runs 18 residues. Per germline, CDR1 SGHKS and CDR2 YYEKEE (reference sequence).

The chain couples TRBV28 to TRBJ2-2; 10 bases agree with TRBD1. V trimming: 8 bases; J trimming: 0 bases; junction bases outside the gene matches: 6. CDR3 length equals 16 residues. CDR1 and CDR2 from the germline V gene are MDHEN and SYDVKM. CDR3 nucleotides: TGTGCCAGCTCGACAGGGGGCTTCGCGAACACCGGGGAGCTGTTTTTT. Its protein product is CASSTGGFANTGELFF.

The chain has TRBV10-3 and TRBJ2-1; D might be TRBD2 (6 bases). V was pared by 0 bases and J by 8 bases, with 11 bases between. The CDR3 runs 14 residues. Per germline, CDR1 ENHRY and CDR2 SYGVKD. This chain's CDR3 is CAISESAERDEQFF. The CDR3 DNA reads TGTGCCATCAGTGAGTCGGCGGAGCGGGATGAGCAGTTCTTC.

The chain combines TRBV7-6 with TRBJ2-1, with D perhaps matching TRBD1 (6 bases). The V gene's germline CDR1 is SGHVS and CDR2 FNYEAQ. This CDR3 has 11 amino acids. Trimming stripped 1 base from V and 13 bases from J, with 8 bases between. This CDR3 is CASSLGDNQFF. The CDR3 DNA follows: TGTGCCAGCAGCTTAGGGGACAATCAGTTCTTC.

The V gene is TRBV2, the J gene TRBJ2-2; 10 bases align to TRBD2. V shed 0 bases, J shed 0 bases, and the junction held 1 base outside the gene matches. Germline V gene sequence: CDR1 SNHLY, CDR2 FYNNEI. This CDR3 has 17 amino acids. The CDR3 DNA sequence: TGTGCCAGCAGTGAAGCGCTAGCGGGAGCGAACACCGGGGAGCTGTTTTTT. Its translation is CASSEALAGANTGELFF.

This chain uses TRBV7-2 with TRBJ1-2; 10 bases line up with TRBD1. Trimming took 5 bases from V and 0 from J; bases not matched to a gene: 3. This CDR3 spans 15 amino acids. Germline V CDR1 and CDR2: SGHTA, FQGNSA. CDR3: CASSLDRGPNYGYTF. DNA for the CDR3: TGTGCCAGCAGCCTAGACAGGGGGCCTAACTATGGCTACACCTTC.

The rearrangement joins TRBV6-5 to TRBJ1-6, with unresolved D. This CDR3 has 13 residues. Germline V gives CDR1 MNHEY, CDR2 SVGAGI. Trimming took off 8 bases at V and 0 bases at J, with 5 bases between the two ends. The CDR3 sequence is CASGSSYNSPLHF. CDR3 in DNA: TGTGCCAGCGGTAGCTCCTATAATTCACCCCTCCACTTT.

The chain employs TRBV2 and TRBJ2-1; 8 nucleotides line up with TRBD1. V was pared by 6 bases and J by 1 base, with 8 bases of the junction left unmatched. CDR3 length equals 16 residues. The V gene's germline CDR1 is SNHLY and CDR2 FYNNEI. The CDR3, as DNA: TGTGCCAGCAGATACCACCAGGGGGCATCCTACAATGAGCAGTTCTTC. This gives the protein CASRYHQGASYNEQFF.

The chain links TRBV18 to TRBJ1-6; 10 bases align to TRBD1. Losses at the gene ends were 4 bases for V and 10 bases for J; bases not matched to a gene: 4. Germline V gene lookup returns CDR1 KGHSH and CDR2 LQKENI. This CDR3 has 14 amino acids. CDR3 amino acids: CASSQDRGGSPLHF. The CDR3, as DNA: TGTGCCAGCTCACAGGACAGGGGGGGATCACCCCTCCACTTT.

V is TRBV7-2 and J is TRBJ1-2, with a weak D call TRBD1 (6 bases). Germline V CDR1 and CDR2: SGHTA, FQGNSA. The CDR3 is 14 amino acids. V lost 2 bases and J 5 bases, leaving 12 bases between the germline ends. As DNA, the CDR3 is TGTGCCAGCAGCTTAACTCAGGGGATTTATGGCTACACCTTC. It codes for CASSLTQGIYGYTF.

This clone was observed a single time. The V and J genes are TRBV7-6 and TRBJ2-5; 9 bases map to TRBD2. CDR3 length: 15 amino acids. J was trimmed by 5 bases and V by 4 bases; bases with no gene match: 8. Germline V gene lookup returns CDR1 SGHVS and CDR2 FNYEAQ. The DNA of the CDR3 is TGTGCCAGCAGCTCTTATAGCGGGAGAATCGAGACCCAGTACTTC. Translating gives CASSSYSGRIETQYF.

The J gene is TRBJ1-5, the V gene TRBV14, with 7 bases aligning to TRBD1. Germline V gene sequence: CDR1 SGHDN, CDR2 FVKESK. The trim removed 2 bases at V and 5 bases at J, leaving 3 bases unmatched. The CDR3 totals 14 residues. The CDR3 spells CASSQRGPHQPQHF. CDR3 coding DNA: TGTGCCAGCAGCCAAAGGGGGCCCCATCAGCCCCAGCATTTT.

Concerning this clone itself: The identical CDR3 is also encoded by other nucleotide sequences in the sample. This chain uses TRBV5-1 with TRBJ2-7; D is uncertain. Trimming cost V 5 bases and J 3 bases, with 6 bases left between them. The CDR3 length is 11 residues. From germline, CDR1 is SGHRS and CDR2 YFSETQ. In DNA form, the CDR3 reads TGCGCCAGCAGTCCGGGCTACGAGCAGTACTTC. Translated, it gives CASSPGYEQYF.

CDR3 region: CASSQQTSSYNEQFF. The CDR3 nucleotides are TGTGCCAGCAGCCAACAGACTAGCTCCTACAATGAGCAGTTCTTC. The V call is TRBV28, the J call TRBJ2-1; D is perhaps TRBD2 (6 bases). The CDR3 covers 15 residues. From germline, CDR1 is MDHEN and CDR2 SYDVKM. V was shortened by 6 bases and J by 0 bases, with 12 bases between the two germline ends.